The next 9 T cell receptor beta chains were all read from a single sample in a study of early T cells in non-severe SARS-CoV-2 infection. TCRdb independently ran MiXCR on the 5' RACE reads; one entry per CDR3 protein. The sample lists around 76,000 distinct CDR3 sequences; about 14% were seen once. The sample in question was whole blood, obtained at baseline. These TCRs come from an adult who was a healthcare worker with PCR-confirmed SARS-CoV-2 infection or an uninfected control (not recorded which).

The rearrangement uses TRBV3-1 and TRBJ2-7, with TRBD2 identical over 9 bases. Trimming at V came to 4 bases and at J to 5 bases, leaving 9 bases not matched to a gene. The CDR3 is made up of 15 amino acids. Germline assignment: CDR1 LGHDT and CDR2 YNNKEL (reference sequence). The CDR3 is CASSPSWTSEHEQYF. The CDR3 nucleotides read TGTGCCAGCAGCCCTTCTTGGACTAGCGAACACGAGCAGTACTTC.

The rearrangement links TRBV7-3 to TRBJ1-1; no clear D gene. Germline values: CDR1 SGHTA, CDR2 FQGTGA. This CDR3 is built from 13 residues. V was clipped by 4 bases and J by 0 bases, with 6 bases between them. The CDR3 spells CASSSSLNTEAFF. The CDR3 bases are TGTGCCAGCAGCTCCTCATTGAACACTGAAGCTTTCTTT.

This clonotype was detected many times. This rearrangement joins TRBV2 to TRBJ2-2; D is perhaps TRBD1 or TRBD2 (5 bases each). V lost 6 bases and J 0 bases, leaving 11 bases between the germline ends. This CDR3 comprises 15 residues. Per germline, CDR1 SNHLY and CDR2 FYNNEI. The CDR3: CASSPGTANTGELFF. The CDR3 bases are TGTGCCAGCAGCCCCGGGACGGCGAACACCGGGGAGCTGTTTTTT.

This chain uses TRBV7-2 with TRBJ2-3; D unclear. Germline CDR1 SGHTA, CDR2 FQGNSA. The CDR3 totals 12 residues. Trimming took 7 bases from V and 3 from J, leaving 8 bases between them. In DNA, the CDR3 is TGTGCCAGCACTTCTCCTACAGATACGCAGTATTTT. It encodes CASTSPTDTQYF.

This clonotype was counted only a few times. J is TRBJ2-5 and V is TRBV11-2; 8 bases agree with TRBD2. The CDR3 has 17 amino acids. V lost 3 bases, J lost 1 base, and 10 bases stayed unmatched. Germline assignment: CDR1 SGHAT and CDR2 FQNNGV. The CDR3 DNA is TGTGCCAGCAGCTTTCACCCAGCGAGCGGGAGCCAAGAGACCCAGTACTTC. It specifies CASSFHPASGSQETQYF.

In its sample, this clonotype was seen a few times. The genes are TRBV18 and TRBJ2-1; D gene ambiguous. The CDR3 is made up of 13 amino acids. The V end lost 2 bases, the J end lost 4 bases, and 6 bases lay between the germline ends. The germline CDR1 and CDR2 sequences are KGHSH and LQKENI. CDR3 coding DNA: TGTGCCAGCTCACCAAGCAAGTACAATGAGCAGTTCTTC. It codes for CASSPSKYNEQFF.

This clonotype has just one count. The chain is built from TRBV5-1 and TRBJ2-7; 7 positions agree with TRBD1. CDR3 length: 15 residues. Germline V gives CDR1 SGHRS, CDR2 YFSETQ. V lost 4 bases and J lost 3; bases outside the gene matches: 10. The CDR3 sequence is CASSILPGTDYEQYF. The CDR3 DNA reads TGCGCCAGCAGCATCCTACCCGGGACAGACTACGAGCAGTACTTC.

The CDR3 is CATSDFEQTQPQHF. CDR3 DNA sequence: TGTGCCACCAGTGATTTCGAACAGACTCAGCCCCAGCATTTT. This sequence joins TRBV24-1 and TRBJ1-5; no definite D call. V was cut by 1 base and J by 6 bases, with 9 bases left in between. CDR1 is KGHDR, CDR2 SFDVKD, per germline. CDR3 length: 14 amino acids.

This clonotype was counted at least ten times. V and J are TRBV5-4 and TRBJ2-2; D ambiguous. Germline CDR1 reads SGHNT; CDR2 reads YYREEE (reference sequence). The V end was cut by 4 bases, the J end by 4 bases, with 17 bases between. The CDR3 is 16 amino acids. CDR3 in DNA: TGTGCCAGCAGCCTTGGAGAGCGACGGACCACCGGGGAGCTGTTTTTT. Its translation is CASSLGERRTTGELFF.